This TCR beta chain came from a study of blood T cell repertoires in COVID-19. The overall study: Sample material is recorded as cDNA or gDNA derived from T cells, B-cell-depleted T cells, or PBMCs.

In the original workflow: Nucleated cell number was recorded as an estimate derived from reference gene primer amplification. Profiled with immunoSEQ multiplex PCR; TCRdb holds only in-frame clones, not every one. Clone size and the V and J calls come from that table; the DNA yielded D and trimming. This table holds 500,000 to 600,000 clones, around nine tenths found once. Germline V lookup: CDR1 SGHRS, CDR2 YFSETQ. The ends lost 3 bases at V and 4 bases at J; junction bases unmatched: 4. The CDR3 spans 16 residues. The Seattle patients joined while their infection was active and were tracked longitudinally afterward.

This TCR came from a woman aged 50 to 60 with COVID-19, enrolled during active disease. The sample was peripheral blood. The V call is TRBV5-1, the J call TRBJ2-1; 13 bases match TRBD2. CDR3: CASSSTLAGGYNEQFF. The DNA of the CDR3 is TGCGCCAGCAGCTCCACACTAGCGGGGGGGTACAATGAGCAGTTCTTC.